This T cell receptor beta chain was profiled in a study of T cell changes during pregnancy in multiple sclerosis (dated by TCRdb to between 2019 and 2020). Study-level background: In women with multiple sclerosis, the researchers looked at how the T cell repertoire shifted as pregnancy progressed.

On this clone itself: The clone's antigen remains unknown. No qualities accompany the bases; no much larger clone lies one base away.

From the germline V gene, CDR1 is SGHRS and CDR2 is YFSETQ. At the junction V is shortened by 2 bases and J by 7 bases, with 9 bases in between. CDR3 length: 13 amino acids, cysteine to phenylalanine. CDR3 DNA only is kept here, 39 bases in frame from base 1. The library was generated by the immunoSEQ multiplex PCR assay. TCRdb's version of the immuneACCESS table is confined to in-frame rearrangements and falls short of the full clone set. An unresolved V gene accounts for under half of the shortfall where checked; the remainder is of unknown origin. This sample has 40,000 to 55,000 clones in its table, and about 91% of those were observed once. The top ten clonotypes cover about 9.8% of the sample.

The material sequenced was CD8+ T cells from peripheral blood mononuclear cells, taken after pregnancy. This chain joins TRBV5-1 to TRBJ2-2; a tentative D call is TRBD2 (5 bases match). This receptor was identified in a female donor with multiple sclerosis, enrolled in a pregnancy study. At the DNA level, the sequence is TGCGCCAGCAGCTTCGGGATCGGCGGGGAGCTGTTTTTT. Translated, it reads CASSFGIGGELFF.